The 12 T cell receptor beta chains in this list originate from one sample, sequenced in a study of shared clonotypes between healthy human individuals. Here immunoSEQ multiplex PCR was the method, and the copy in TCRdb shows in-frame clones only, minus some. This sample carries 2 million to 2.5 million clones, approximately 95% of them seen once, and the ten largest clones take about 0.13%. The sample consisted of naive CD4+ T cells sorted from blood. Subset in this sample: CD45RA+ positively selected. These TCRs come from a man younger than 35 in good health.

The CDR3 DNA is TGTGCCAGCAGCTTCGGCAGGGAGGTTTGGAATTCACCCCTCCACTTT. Protein sequence: CASSFGREVWNSPLHF. This rearrangement joins TRBV5-5 to TRBJ1-6, with D possibly matching TRBD1 (5 bases). The V end was cut by 2 bases, the J end by 7 bases, with 16 bases between. The germline V gene encodes CDR1 SGHKS and CDR2 YYEKEE (reference sequence). CDR3 length equals 16 residues.

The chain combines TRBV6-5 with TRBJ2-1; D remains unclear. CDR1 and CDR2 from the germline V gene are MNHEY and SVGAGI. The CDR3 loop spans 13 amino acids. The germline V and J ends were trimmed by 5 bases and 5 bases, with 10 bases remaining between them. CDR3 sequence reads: CASSTPDDNEQFF. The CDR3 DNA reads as TGTGCCAGCAGTACTCCGGACGACAATGAGCAGTTCTTC.

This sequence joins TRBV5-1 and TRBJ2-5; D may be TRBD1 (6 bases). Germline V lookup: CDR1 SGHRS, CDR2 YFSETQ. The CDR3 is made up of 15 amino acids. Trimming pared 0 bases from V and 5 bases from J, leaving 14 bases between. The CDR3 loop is CASSLDGQGTETQYF. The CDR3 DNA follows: TGCGCCAGCAGCTTGGATGGGCAGGGGACGGAGACCCAGTACTTC.

The CDR3, as DNA: TGTGCCTGGCGGGACTCCGGAGCGGAGACCCAGTACTTC. Translated: CAWRDSGAETQYF. The chain links TRBV30 to TRBJ2-5; TRBD2 is a possible D gene (6 bases). CDR3 length: 13 amino acids. Germline V gene lookup returns CDR1 GTSNPN and CDR2 SVGIG (reference sequence). Trimming cost V 5 bases and J 5 bases, with 15 bases left between them.

CDR3 protein: CSVFEGSETQYF. DNA of the CDR3: TGCAGCGTTTTTGAAGGGTCCGAGACCCAGTACTTC. The V and J genes are TRBV29-1 and TRBJ2-5; no clear D. Germline values: CDR1 SQVTM, CDR2 ANQGSEA. The length of the CDR3 is 12 residues. The V end was cut by 5 bases, the J end by 5 bases, with 12 bases between.

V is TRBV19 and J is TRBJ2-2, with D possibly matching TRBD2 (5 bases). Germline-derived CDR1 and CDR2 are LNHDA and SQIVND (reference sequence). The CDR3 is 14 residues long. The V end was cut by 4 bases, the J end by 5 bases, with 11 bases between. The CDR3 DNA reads TGTGCCAGTAGTACTACCCCGGGGACCGGGGAGCTGTTTTTT. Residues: CASSTTPGTGELFF.

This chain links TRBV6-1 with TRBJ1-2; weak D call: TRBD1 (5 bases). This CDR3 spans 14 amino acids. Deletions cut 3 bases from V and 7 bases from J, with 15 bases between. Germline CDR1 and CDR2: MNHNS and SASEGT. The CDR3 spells CASSEGSGGTGYTF. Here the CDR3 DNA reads TGTGCCAGCAGTGAGGGGTCCGGGGGGACTGGCTACACCTTC.

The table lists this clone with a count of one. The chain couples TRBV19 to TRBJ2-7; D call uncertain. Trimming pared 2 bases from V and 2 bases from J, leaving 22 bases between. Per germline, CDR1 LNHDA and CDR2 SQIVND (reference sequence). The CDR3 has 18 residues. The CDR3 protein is CASSIRPLSVSQTYEQYF. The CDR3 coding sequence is TGTGCCAGTAGTATAAGGCCCCTGAGCGTGTCACAAACCTACGAGCAGTACTTC.

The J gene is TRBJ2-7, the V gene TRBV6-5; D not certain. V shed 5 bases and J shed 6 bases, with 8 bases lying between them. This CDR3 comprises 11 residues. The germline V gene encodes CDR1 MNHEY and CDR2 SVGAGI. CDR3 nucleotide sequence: TGTGCCAGCAGTACCTCCAGCGAGCAGTACTTC. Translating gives CASSTSSEQYF.

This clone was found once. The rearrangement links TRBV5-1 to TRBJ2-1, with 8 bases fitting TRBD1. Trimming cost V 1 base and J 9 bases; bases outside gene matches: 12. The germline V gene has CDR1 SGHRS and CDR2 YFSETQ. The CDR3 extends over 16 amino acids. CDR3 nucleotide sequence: TGCGCCAGCAGCTTGCGGCCCCCCGGACAGGGTAGTGAGCAGTTCTTC. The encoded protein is CASSLRPPGQGSEQFF.

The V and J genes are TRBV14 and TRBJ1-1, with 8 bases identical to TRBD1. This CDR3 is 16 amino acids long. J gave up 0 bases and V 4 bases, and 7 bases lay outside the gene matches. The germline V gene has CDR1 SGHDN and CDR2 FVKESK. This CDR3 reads CASSPLGQALNTEAFF. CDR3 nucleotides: TGTGCCAGCAGCCCCTTGGGACAGGCCTTGAACACTGAAGCTTTCTTT. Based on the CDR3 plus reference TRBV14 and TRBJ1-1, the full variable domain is EAGVTQFPSHSVIEKGQTVTLRCDPISGHDNLYWYRRVMGKEIKFLLHFVKESKQDESGMPNNRFLAERTGGTYSTLKVQPAELEDSGVYFCASSPLGQALNTEAFFGQGTRLTVV.

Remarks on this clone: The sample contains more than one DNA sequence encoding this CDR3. This CDR3 is CASSFGQRTDTQYF. In DNA form, the CDR3 reads TGTGCCAGCAGTTTCGGACAGAGAACAGATACGCAGTATTTT. This chain connects TRBV27 to TRBJ2-3; a possible D gene is TRBD1 (6 bases). V lost 3 bases and J 3 bases, leaving 10 bases between the germline ends. The CDR3 is made up of 14 amino acids. In germline, CDR1 is MNHEY, CDR2 SMNVEV (reference sequence).